A selection of T cell receptor beta chains follows, all from one sample in a study of T cells in Graves' hyperthyroidism and ophthalmopathy. TCRdb analysed the multiplex PCR reads with MiXCR anew, one entry per CDR3 protein. The table has roughly 250,000 distinct CDR3 sequences, approximately 20% seen once. Sequencing was performed on blood. The receptors were gathered from a man between 25 and 39 years old with Graves' ophthalmopathy. Both conserved end residues are part of each CDR3. A D gene is named only where the DNA matches it firmly. Expanded clones get a size class; other rows say once, few or many, or leave the size out.

J gene,V gene,D gene,clone size,CDR3 DNA,CDR3 protein
TRBJ1-1,TRBV7-7,NA,few,TGTGCTAGCAGCTTAAACAGGAACTCTGAAGCTTTCTTT,CASSLNRNSEAFF
TRBJ2-1,TRBV24-1,TRBD2,NA,TGTGCCACCAGTGATTCTAGCGGGAGGGCCTATCGGAATGAGCAGTTCTTC,CATSDSSGRAYRNEQFF
TRBJ1-6,TRBV27,NA,few,TGTGCCAGCAGACCGCCTTCGACCCGTAGCTCCTATAATTCACCCCTCCACTTT,CASRPPSTRSSYNSPLHF
TRBJ1-2,TRBV11-3,NA,many,TGTGCCAGCAGCTTGTCGGCGACGAGGGGGAACTATGGCTACACCTTC,CASSLSATRGNYGYTF
TRBJ1-5,TRBV28,NA,many,TGTGCCAGCAGTACAAACAGGGTCGGTAGCAATCAGCCCCAGCATTTT,CASSTNRVGSNQPQHF
TRBJ1-2,TRBV12-3/TRBV12-4,TRBD1,many,TGTGCCAGCAGTTTCACCAGGCAGGGGGGTAACTATGGCTACACCTTC,CASSFTRQGGNYGYTF
TRBJ2-3,TRBV6-2/TRBV6-3,NA,NA,TGTGCCAGCGTCCGATATCCTAGCACAGATACGCAGTATTTT,CASVRYPSTDTQYF
TRBJ2-1,TRBV20-1,TRBD2,NA,TGCAGTGCTAGAGTCGATAGCGGGGCTAACAATGAGCAGTTCTTC,CSARVDSGANNEQFF
TRBJ2-3,TRBV20-1,NA,few,TGCAGTGCTAGAGAACTGGGGAGGGATACGCAGTATTTT,CSARELGRDTQYF
TRBJ2-1,TRBV2,NA,NA,TGTGCCAGTCAAGATCGGGAGCAGTTCTTC,CASQDREQFF
TRBJ2-5,TRBV7-7,TRBD2,NA,TGTGCTAGCAGCTTAAGGGCTAGCGGTCAAGAGACCCAGTACTTC,CASSLRASGQETQYF
TRBJ2-1,TRBV5-1,NA,few,TGCGCCAGCAGCTTGAACTTGGATGAGCAGTTCTTC,CASSLNLDEQFF
TRBJ2-1,TRBV12-5,NA,NA,TGTGCTAGTGCCCCAATGAGCTCCTACAATGAGCAGTTCTTC,CASAPMSSYNEQFF
TRBJ2-7,TRBV11-2,NA,NA,TGTGCCAGCAGCTTAGAGGGCGCGAGTTCCGAGCAGTACTTC,CASSLEGASSEQYF
TRBJ2-3,TRBV19,TRBD1,many,TGTGCCAGTACAGGGGGTCTCTGGGCAGATACGCAGTATTTT,CASTGGLWADTQYF
TRBJ2-7,TRBV12-3/TRBV12-4,TRBD2,NA,TGTGCCAGCAGTTTAAGCGGGAGGGCCCGGCAGCAGTACTTC,CASSLSGRARQQYF
TRBJ2-3,TRBV27,TRBD1,many,TGTGCCAGCCGCCGACAGGGGGCCGGCACAGATACGCAGTATTTT,CASRRQGAGTDTQYF
TRBJ1-6,TRBV27,NA,NA,TGTGCCAGCAGTTTAGGTCAGGGTGGGGGAAATTCACCCCTCCACTTT,CASSLGQGGGNSPLHF
TRBJ2-5,TRBV20-1,NA,few,TGCAGTCTGGGACCCGGTGAGACCCAGTACTTC,CSLGPGETQYF
TRBJ2-7,TRBV7-8,NA,many,TGTGCCAGCAGTCCTAGCAGACAGTCCTACGAGCAGTACTTC,CASSPSRQSYEQYF
TRBJ2-7,TRBV6-2/TRBV6-3,NA,NA,TGTGCCAGCAGCCGGGGGTACCGACCATTTTACGAGCAGTACTTC,CASSRGYRPFYEQYF
TRBJ2-1,TRBV12-3/TRBV12-4,NA,once,TGTGCCAGCACATTCAGGAAATACAATGAGCAGTTCTTC,CASTFRKYNEQFF
TRBJ2-7,TRBV28,TRBD1,many,TGTGCCAGCCAAAGGGACAGCGGCTACGAGCAGTACTTC,CASQRDSGYEQYF
TRBJ2-1,TRBV28,NA,few,TGTGCCAGCAGCCCCACCCCCTGGACAGTCCCCAATGAGCAGTTCTTC,CASSPTPWTVPNEQFF
TRBJ1-1,TRBV12-3/TRBV12-4,TRBD1,few,TGTGCCAGCAGTCCCGGGACAGGGTTCATTCGGGCTTTCTTT,CASSPGTGFIRAFF
TRBJ2-7,TRBV11-2,TRBD2,NA,TGTGCCAGCAGCGGACCGGGACTAGCGGGAGGGTTAGCCTACGAGCAGTACTTC,CASSGPGLAGGLAYEQYF
TRBJ2-1,TRBV6-2/TRBV6-3,NA,many,TGTGCCAGCAGTTCGCCACCGGGACGCCGAATGGATGAGCAGTTCTTC,CASSSPPGRRMDEQFF
TRBJ2-1,TRBV11-2,NA,many,TGTGCCAGCAGCTTCGGAGACGGGCTAAATGAGCAGTTCTTC,CASSFGDGLNEQFF
TRBJ1-1,TRBV5-1,NA,few,TGCGCCAGCAGCTCCCGGGCGGACACTGAAGCTTTCTTT,CASSSRADTEAFF